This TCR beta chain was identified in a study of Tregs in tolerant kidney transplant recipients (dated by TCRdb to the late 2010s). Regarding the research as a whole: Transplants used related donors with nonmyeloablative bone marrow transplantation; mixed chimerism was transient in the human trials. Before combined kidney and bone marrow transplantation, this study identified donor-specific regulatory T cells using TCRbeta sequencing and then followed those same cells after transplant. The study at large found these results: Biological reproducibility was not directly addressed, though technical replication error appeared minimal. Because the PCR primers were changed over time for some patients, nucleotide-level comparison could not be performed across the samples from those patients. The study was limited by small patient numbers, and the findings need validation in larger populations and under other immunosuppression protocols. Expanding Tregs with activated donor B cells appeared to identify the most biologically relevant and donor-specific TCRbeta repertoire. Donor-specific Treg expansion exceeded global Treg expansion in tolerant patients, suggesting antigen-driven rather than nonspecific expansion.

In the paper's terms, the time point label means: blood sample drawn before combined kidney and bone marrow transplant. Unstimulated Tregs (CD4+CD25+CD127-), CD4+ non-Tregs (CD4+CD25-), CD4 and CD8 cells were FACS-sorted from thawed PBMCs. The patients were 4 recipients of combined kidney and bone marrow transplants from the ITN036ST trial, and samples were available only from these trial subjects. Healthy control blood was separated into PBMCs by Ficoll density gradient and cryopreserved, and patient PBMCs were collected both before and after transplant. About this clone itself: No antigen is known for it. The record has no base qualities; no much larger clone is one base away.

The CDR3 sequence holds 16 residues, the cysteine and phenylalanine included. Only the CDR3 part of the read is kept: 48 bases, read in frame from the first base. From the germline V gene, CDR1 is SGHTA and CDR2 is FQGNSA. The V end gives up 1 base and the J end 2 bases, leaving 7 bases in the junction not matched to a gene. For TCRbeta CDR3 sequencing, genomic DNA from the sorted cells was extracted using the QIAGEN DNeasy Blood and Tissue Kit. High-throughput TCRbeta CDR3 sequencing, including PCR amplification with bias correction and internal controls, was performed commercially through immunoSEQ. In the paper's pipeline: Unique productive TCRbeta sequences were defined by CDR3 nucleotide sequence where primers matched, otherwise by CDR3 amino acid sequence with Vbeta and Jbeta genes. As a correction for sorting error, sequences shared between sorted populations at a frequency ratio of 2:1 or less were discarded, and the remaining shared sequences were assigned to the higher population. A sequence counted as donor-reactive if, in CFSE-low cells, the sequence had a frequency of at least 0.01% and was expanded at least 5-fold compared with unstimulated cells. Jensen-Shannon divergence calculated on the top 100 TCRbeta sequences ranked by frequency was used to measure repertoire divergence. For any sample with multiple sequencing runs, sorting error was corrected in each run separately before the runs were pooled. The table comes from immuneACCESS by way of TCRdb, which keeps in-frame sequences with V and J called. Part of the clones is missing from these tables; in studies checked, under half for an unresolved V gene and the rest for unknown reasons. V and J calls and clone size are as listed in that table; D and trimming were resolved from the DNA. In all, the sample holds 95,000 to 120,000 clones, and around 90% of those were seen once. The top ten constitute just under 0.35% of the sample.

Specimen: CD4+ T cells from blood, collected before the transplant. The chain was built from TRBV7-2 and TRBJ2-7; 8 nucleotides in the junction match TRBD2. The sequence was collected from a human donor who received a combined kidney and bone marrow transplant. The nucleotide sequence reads TGTGCCAGCAGCTTAGGGGCTAGCGGGTTTACCTACGAGCAGTACTTC. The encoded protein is CASSLGASGFTYEQYF.